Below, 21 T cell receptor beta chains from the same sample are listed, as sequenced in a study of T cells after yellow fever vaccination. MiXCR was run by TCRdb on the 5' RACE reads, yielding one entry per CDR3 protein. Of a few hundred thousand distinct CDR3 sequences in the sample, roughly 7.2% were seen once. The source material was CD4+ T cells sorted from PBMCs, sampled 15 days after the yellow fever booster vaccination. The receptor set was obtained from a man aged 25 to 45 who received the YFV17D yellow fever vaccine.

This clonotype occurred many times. The CDR3 loop is CASSRQFLGTGVFSGANVLTF. The CDR3 region has the DNA TGTGCCAGCAGTAGACAATTCCTGGGGACAGGGGTCTTCTCTGGGGCCAACGTCCTGACTTTC. The genes are TRBV7-9 and TRBJ2-6, with 10 positions matching TRBD1. J lost 0 bases, V lost 6 bases, and 17 bases had no gene match. Germline CDR1 is SEHNR and CDR2 is FQNEAQ (reference sequence). The CDR3 has 21 amino acids.

This CDR3 is CACIEGGPINEQFF. Written as DNA, the CDR3 is TGTGCCTGCATAGAGGGGGGACCAATCAATGAGCAGTTCTTC. This rearrangement joins TRBV28 to TRBJ2-1; D tentatively fits TRBD1 or TRBD2 (6 bases each). The CDR3 sequence is 14 residues long. Germline CDR1 reads MDHEN; CDR2 reads SYDVKM. V lost 11 bases to trimming and J lost 6 bases, with 20 bases between them.

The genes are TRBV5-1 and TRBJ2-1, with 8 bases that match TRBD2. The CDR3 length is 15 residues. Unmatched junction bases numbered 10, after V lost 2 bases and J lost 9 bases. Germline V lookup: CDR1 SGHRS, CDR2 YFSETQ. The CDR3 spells CASSFLTGGDSEQFF. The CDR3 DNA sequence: TGCGCCAGCAGCTTCCTCACGGGAGGGGATTCTGAGCAGTTCTTC.

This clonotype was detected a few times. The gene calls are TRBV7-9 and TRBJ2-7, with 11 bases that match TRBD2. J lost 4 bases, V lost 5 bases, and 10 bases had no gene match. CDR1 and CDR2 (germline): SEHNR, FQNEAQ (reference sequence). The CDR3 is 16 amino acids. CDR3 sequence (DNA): TGTGCCAGCAGCCCCCGACTAGCGGGACGGAGGTACGAGCAGTACTTC. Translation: CASSPRLAGRRYEQYF.

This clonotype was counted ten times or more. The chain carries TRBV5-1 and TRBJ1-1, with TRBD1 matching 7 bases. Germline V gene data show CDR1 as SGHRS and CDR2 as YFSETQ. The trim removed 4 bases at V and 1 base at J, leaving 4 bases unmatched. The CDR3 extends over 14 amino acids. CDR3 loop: CASSRGTENTEAFF. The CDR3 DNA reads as TGCGCCAGCAGCCGCGGGACAGAGAACACTGAAGCTTTCTTT.

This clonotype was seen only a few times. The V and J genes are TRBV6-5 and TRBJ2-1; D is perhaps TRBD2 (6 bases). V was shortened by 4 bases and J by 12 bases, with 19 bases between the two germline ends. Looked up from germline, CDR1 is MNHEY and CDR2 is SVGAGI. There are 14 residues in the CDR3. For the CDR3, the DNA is TGTGCCAGCAGTTCCCCGGGGGATCCCGAGAGGCAGTTCTTC. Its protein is CASSSPGDPERQFF.

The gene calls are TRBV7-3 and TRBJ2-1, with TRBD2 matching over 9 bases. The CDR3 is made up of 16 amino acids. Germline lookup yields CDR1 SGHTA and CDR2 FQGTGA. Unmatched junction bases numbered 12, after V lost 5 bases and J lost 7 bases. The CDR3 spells CASSPRLAADRNEQFF. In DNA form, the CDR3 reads TGTGCCAGCAGCCCAAGACTAGCGGCTGATCGGAATGAGCAGTTCTTC. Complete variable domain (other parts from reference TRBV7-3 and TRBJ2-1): GAGVSQTPSNKVTEKGKYVELRCDPISGHTALYWYRQSLGQGPEFLIYFQGTGAADDSGLPNDRFFAVRPEGSVSTLKIQRTERGDSAVYLCASSPRLAADRNEQFFGPGTRLTVL.

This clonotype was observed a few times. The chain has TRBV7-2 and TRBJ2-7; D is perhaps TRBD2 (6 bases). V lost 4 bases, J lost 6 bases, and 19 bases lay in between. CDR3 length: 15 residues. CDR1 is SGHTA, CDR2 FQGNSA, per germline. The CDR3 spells CASSSQSGDASEQYF. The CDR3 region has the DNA TGTGCCAGCAGCTCCCAGTCGGGAGACGCATCCGAGCAGTACTTC. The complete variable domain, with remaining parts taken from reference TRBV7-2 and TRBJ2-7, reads GAGVSQSPSNKVTEKGKDVELRCDPISGHTALYWYRQSLGQGLEFLIYFQGNSAPDKSGLPSDRFSAERTGGSVSTLTIQRTQQEDSAVYLCASSSQSGDASEQYFGPGTRLTVT.

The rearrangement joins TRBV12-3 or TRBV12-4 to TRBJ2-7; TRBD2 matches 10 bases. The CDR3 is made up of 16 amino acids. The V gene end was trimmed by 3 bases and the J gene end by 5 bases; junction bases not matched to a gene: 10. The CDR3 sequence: CASSFGGGTSVDEQYF. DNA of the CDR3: TGTGCCAGCAGTTTTGGGGGGGGGACTAGCGTCGACGAGCAGTACTTC.

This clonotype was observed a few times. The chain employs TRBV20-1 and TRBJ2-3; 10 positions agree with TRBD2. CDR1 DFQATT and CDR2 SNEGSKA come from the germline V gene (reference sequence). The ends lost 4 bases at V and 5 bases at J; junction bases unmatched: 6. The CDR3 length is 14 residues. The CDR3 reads CSATSGSGKDTQYF. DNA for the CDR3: TGCAGTGCTACTAGCGGGAGCGGTAAAGATACGCAGTATTTT.

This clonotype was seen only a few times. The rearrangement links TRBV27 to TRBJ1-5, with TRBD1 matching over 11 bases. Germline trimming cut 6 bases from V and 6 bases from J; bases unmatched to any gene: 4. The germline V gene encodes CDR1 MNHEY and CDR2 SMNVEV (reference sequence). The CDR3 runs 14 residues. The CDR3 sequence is CASRGQGVTQPQHF. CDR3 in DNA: TGTGCCAGCAGGGGACAGGGGGTGACTCAGCCCCAGCATTTT.

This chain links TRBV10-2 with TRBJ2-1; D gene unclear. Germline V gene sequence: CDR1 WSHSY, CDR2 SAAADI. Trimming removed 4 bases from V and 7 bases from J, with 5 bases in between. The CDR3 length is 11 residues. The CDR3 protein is CASSVVNEQFF. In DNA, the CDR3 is TGCGCCAGCAGTGTCGTTAATGAGCAGTTCTTC.

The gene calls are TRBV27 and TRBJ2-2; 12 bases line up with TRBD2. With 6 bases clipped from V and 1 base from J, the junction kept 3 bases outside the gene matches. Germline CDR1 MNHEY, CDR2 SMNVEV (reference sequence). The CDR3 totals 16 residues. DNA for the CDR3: TGTGCCAGCAGCAAACTAGCGGGAGGGAACACCGGGGAGCTGTTTTTT. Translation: CASSKLAGGNTGELFF.

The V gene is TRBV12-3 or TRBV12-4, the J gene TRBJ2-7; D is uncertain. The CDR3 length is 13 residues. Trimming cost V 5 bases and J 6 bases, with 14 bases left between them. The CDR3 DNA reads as TGTGCCAGCAGTCCCCGAGCCGACACCGAGCAGTACTTC. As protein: CASSPRADTEQYF.

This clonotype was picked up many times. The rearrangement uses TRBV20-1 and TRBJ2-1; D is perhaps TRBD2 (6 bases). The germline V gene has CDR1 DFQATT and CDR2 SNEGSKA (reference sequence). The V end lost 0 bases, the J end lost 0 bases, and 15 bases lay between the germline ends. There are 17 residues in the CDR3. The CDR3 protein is CSARDRRGKSSYNEQFF. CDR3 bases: TGCAGTGCTAGAGATAGGCGGGGTAAAAGCTCCTACAATGAGCAGTTCTTC.

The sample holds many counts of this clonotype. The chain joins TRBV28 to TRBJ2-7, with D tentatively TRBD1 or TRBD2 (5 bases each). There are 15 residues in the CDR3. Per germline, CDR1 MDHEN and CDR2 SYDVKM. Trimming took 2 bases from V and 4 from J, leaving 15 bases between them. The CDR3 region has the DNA TGTGCCAGCAGTTTACTGTTGGGGGATGCATACGAGCAGTACTTC. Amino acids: CASSLLLGDAYEQYF.

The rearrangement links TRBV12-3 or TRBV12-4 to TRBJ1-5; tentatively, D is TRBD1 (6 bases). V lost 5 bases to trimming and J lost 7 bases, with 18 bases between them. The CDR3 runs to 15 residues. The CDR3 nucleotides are TGTGCCAGCAGTGCCTCCGGGGGCACCGCGCAGCCCCAGCATTTT. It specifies CASSASGGTAQPQHF.

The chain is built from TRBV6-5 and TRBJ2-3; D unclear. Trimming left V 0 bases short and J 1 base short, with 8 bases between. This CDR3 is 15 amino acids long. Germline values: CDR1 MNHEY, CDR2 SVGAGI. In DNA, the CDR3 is TGTGCCAGCAGTTACTCGTCTAGGGGCACAGATACGCAGTATTTT. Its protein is CASSYSSRGTDTQYF.

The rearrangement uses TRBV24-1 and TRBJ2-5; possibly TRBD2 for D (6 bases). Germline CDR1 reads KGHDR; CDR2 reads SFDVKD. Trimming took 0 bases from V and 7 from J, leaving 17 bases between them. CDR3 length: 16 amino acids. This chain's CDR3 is CATSDLRDGDSGTQYF. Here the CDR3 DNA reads TGTGCCACCAGTGATTTGCGGGACGGGGACTCAGGGACCCAGTACTTC.

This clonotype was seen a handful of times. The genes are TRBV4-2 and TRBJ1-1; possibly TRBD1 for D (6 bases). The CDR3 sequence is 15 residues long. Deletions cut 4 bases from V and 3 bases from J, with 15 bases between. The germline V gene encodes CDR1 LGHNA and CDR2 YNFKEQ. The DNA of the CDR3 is TGTGCCAGCAGCCCTGGGGGGGGGCGCGACACTGAAGCTTTCTTT. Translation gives CASSPGGGRDTEAFF.

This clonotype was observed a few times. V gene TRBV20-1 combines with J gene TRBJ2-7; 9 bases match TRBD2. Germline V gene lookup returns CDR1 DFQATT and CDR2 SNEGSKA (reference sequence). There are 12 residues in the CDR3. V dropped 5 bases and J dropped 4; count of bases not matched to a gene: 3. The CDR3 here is CSAWTSAYEQYF. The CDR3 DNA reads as TGCAGTGCTTGGACTAGCGCATACGAGCAGTACTTC.